This entry lists 9 T cell receptor beta chains sequenced from one sample in a study of blood T cell repertoires in COVID-19. The repertoire was sequenced with immunoSEQ multiplex PCR; TCRdb's copy has only in-frame clones and lacks some. Of 72,000 or so clones listed, about 81% are singletons. Sequenced input: peripheral blood. Receptors originate from a human donor in a cohort sampled during active COVID-19.

The V call is TRBV7-6, the J call TRBJ2-3, with 12 bases lining up with TRBD2. Germline CDR1 and CDR2: SGHVS and FNYEAQ. Trimming took 2 bases from V and 5 from J; bases not matched to a gene: 11. The CDR3 has 18 amino acids. The chain's CDR3 is CASSLSPLAGGPIDTQYF. For the CDR3, the DNA is TGTGCCAGCAGCTTAAGCCCGCTAGCGGGAGGGCCTATAGATACGCAGTATTTT. Supplemented by reference TRBV7-6 and TRBJ2-3, the full variable domain reads GAGVSQSPRYKVTKRGQDVALRCDPISGHVSLYWYRQALGQGPEFLTYFNYEAQQDKSGLPNDRFSAERPEGSISTLTIQRTEQRDSAMYRCASSLSPLAGGPIDTQYFGPGTRLTVL.

V gene TRBV9 combines with J gene TRBJ1-3; D possibly corresponds to TRBD1 (5 bases). Trimming removed 3 bases from V and 0 bases from J, with 13 bases in between. Germline lookup yields CDR1 SGDLS and CDR2 YYNGEE. The CDR3 extends over 16 amino acids. The CDR3 nucleotides read TGTGCCAGCAGCGCGGGACTGCCCAGCTCTGGAAACACCATATATTTT. It encodes CASSAGLPSSGNTIYF.

The V call is TRBV3-1 (or the pseudogene TRBV3-2), the J call TRBJ2-7; D is possibly TRBD2 (6 bases). V lost 4 bases to trimming and J lost 5 bases, with 12 bases between them. Per the germline V gene, CDR1 is LGHDT and CDR2 is YNNKEL (reference sequence). The CDR3 totals 13 residues. The CDR3 reads CASSRTGVHEQYF. As DNA, the CDR3 is TGTGCCAGCAGCCGGACGGGGGTACACGAGCAGTACTTC.

The rearrangement uses TRBV20-1 and TRBJ2-1; 11 bases fit TRBD2. The germline V gene encodes CDR1 DFQATT and CDR2 SNEGSKA (reference sequence). The CDR3 is 15 amino acids. Unmatched junction bases numbered 11, after V lost 3 bases and J lost 10 bases. CDR3 in DNA: TGCAGTGCTAGTCGCACTAGCGGGGGCCCGAGCGAGCAGTTCTTC. Residues: CSASRTSGGPSEQFF.

The sample holds a few counts of this clone. The rearrangement uses TRBV5-1 and TRBJ2-7; D might be TRBD1 (6 bases). Germline CDR1 is SGHRS and CDR2 is YFSETQ. CDR3 size: 14 residues. The V end was cut by 0 bases, the J end by 1 base, with 8 bases between. The CDR3 reads CASSLGDTSYEQYF. The DNA of the CDR3 is TGCGCCAGCAGCTTGGGGGACACATCCTACGAGCAGTACTTC.

This clone was seen once. The V and J genes are TRBV27 and TRBJ1-1; D is unresolved. The CDR3 has 12 residues. CDR1 is MNHEY, CDR2 SMNVEV, per germline (reference sequence). The ends were cut back, 8 bases at V and 8 bases at J, with 15 bases in the middle. The CDR3, as DNA: TGTGCCAGCTCAAGACTCGAGGGAGAAGCTTTCTTT. It encodes CASSRLEGEAFF.

This clone was found a few times. The J gene is TRBJ1-6, the V gene TRBV6-5; D remains ambiguous. In germline, CDR1 is MNHEY, CDR2 SVGAGI. V dropped 10 bases and J dropped 4 bases, with 11 bases sitting between them. CDR3 length: 13 residues. The CDR3: CATRRDYNSPLHF. The CDR3 DNA is TGTGCCACTAGACGGGATTATAATTCACCCCTCCACTTT.

The DNA for the CDR3 is TGTGCCAGCAGCCTACAGGGAACCCCAGATACGCAGTATTTT. This encodes CASSLQGTPDTQYF. The rearrangement uses TRBV6-5 and TRBJ2-3, with D perhaps TRBD1 (6 bases). The CDR3 runs to 14 residues. Between the trimmed V and J ends, which lost 6 bases and 4 bases, there was a span of 14 bases. The V gene's germline CDR1 is MNHEY and CDR2 SVGAGI.

With regard to this clone: The junction shows a germline mismatch at one end, possibly a read error. The CDR3 region has the DNA TGTGCCAGCAGTTTAGCGGGAGGAGCCAATGAGCAGTTCTTC. Translated, it gives CASSLAGGANEQFF. V and J are TRBV7-8 and TRBJ2-1; 10 bases line up with TRBD2. CDR3 length: 14 residues. Germline CDR1 reads SGHVS; CDR2 reads FQNEAQ.